A single sample is the source of the 28 T cell receptor beta chains below, sequenced in a study of CXCR3 chemokines and chemotherapy response in bladder cancer. TCRdb recomputed calls from the PCR reads with MiXCR, one row per CDR3 protein. The sample lists 2,000 to 3,000 distinct CDR3 sequences; about 7% were seen once. The specimen was taken from a patient whose treatment included neoadjuvant chemotherapy. The source is a human donor with bladder cancer that responded to neoadjuvant chemotherapy.

This clonotype appeared many times. This sequence joins TRBV29-1 and TRBJ2-5, with 14 bases aligning to TRBD2. This CDR3 has 13 residues. V shed 8 bases and J 5 bases; nucleotides not matched to a gene: 4. Germline V lookup: CDR1 SQVTM, CDR2 ANQGSEA. The CDR3 DNA reads TGCAGCACTCGGACTAGCGGGAGGGAGACCCAGTACTTC. The encoded protein is CSTRTSGRETQYF.

This clonotype is labeled as medium-sized (0.01 to 0.1%). The gene calls are TRBV29-1 and TRBJ2-7; the match to TRBD1 covers 10 bases. CDR1 is SQVTM and CDR2 is ANQGSEA in the germline V gene. This CDR3 contains 14 residues. The ends lost 1 base at V and 0 bases at J; junction bases unmatched: 0. CDR3 bases: TGCAGCGTTGAAGGACAGGGGGCCTCCTACGAGCAGTACTTC. This translates into CSVEGQGASYEQYF.

This clonotype is classed as medium-sized. The CDR3 DNA reads TGTGCCATCAGTGAGTCCCTGATGGCTGACGGCTACACCTTC. It specifies CAISESLMADGYTF. The rearrangement uses TRBV10-3 and TRBJ1-2; D not certain. Germline-derived CDR1 and CDR2 are ENHRY and SYGVKD. The CDR3 loop spans 14 amino acids. The V gene lost 0 bases and the J gene lost 8 bases, with 13 bases spanning the gap.

This clonotype was seen repeatedly, ten times or more. The rearrangement uses TRBV5-4 and TRBJ1-1; 7 nucleotides agree with TRBD1. This CDR3 has 15 amino acids. Per germline, CDR1 SGHNT and CDR2 YYREEE (reference sequence). The junction had 14 bases not matched to a gene; V was cut back by 4 bases and J by 8 bases. The CDR3 sequence is CASSPIDDRALEAFF. As DNA, the CDR3 is TGTGCCAGCAGCCCAATAGACGACAGGGCCCTAGAAGCTTTCTTT.

This clonotype has ten or more counts. The CDR3 region is CASSPRVWRGPTDTQYF. The CDR3 nucleotides read TGTGCCAGCAGCCCGAGAGTTTGGCGGGGCCCCACAGATACGCAGTATTTT. The gene calls are TRBV13 and TRBJ2-3, with D possibly being TRBD2 (6 bases). The V gene lost 5 bases and the J gene lost 2 bases, with 20 bases spanning the gap. CDR3 length: 17 amino acids. Germline V lookup: CDR1 PRHDT, CDR2 FYEKMQ (reference sequence).

This chain connects TRBV27 to TRBJ2-1, with unresolved D. The CDR3 length is 14 residues. The ends were cut back, 8 bases at V and 4 bases at J, with 15 bases in the middle. CDR1 and CDR2 from the germline V gene are MNHEY and SMNVEV (reference sequence). The CDR3 sequence is CASGPTGMYNEQFF. The CDR3 region has the DNA TGTGCCAGCGGCCCGACTGGGATGTACAATGAGCAGTTCTTC.

This clonotype has just a few counts. This rearrangement joins TRBV9 to TRBJ2-3; D is ambiguous. The germline CDR1 and CDR2 sequences are SGDLS and YYNGEE. V lost 0 bases and J lost 7, with 3 bases in between. The CDR3 loop spans 11 amino acids. The chain's CDR3 is CASSVENTQYF. The CDR3 DNA is TGTGCCAGCAGCGTAGAGAATACGCAGTATTTT.

The sample holds many counts of this clonotype. V gene TRBV6-5 combines with J gene TRBJ1-5; 7 positions agree with TRBD1. This CDR3 has 13 residues. Per germline, CDR1 MNHEY and CDR2 SVGAGI. V gave up 9 bases and J gave up 3 bases; unmatched junction bases: 5. Here the CDR3 reads CASGGTDNQPQHF. The DNA for the CDR3 is TGTGCCAGTGGTGGGACAGACAATCAGCCCCAGCATTTT.

This clonotype has at least ten counts. The chain has TRBV19 and TRBJ2-5; no firm D call. V gave up 5 bases and J gave up 4 bases, with 8 bases separating them. Germline V lookup: CDR1 LNHDA, CDR2 SQIVND (reference sequence). The CDR3 contains 12 residues. The CDR3 loop is CASSRARETQYF. The CDR3 nucleotides read TGTGCCAGTAGTCGGGCTAGAGAGACCCAGTACTTC.

This clonotype is medium-sized within its sample. The gene calls are TRBV19 and TRBJ1-5; the D is unclear. V shed 7 bases and J shed 7 bases, with 17 bases lying between them. The CDR3 length is 14 residues. Per the germline V gene, CDR1 is LNHDA and CDR2 is SQIVND (reference sequence). Here the CDR3 reads CASNLGEGRQPQHF. As DNA, the CDR3 is TGTGCCAGTAACCTAGGTGAGGGCCGGCAGCCCCAGCATTTT.

There are many counts of this clonotype. This sequence joins TRBV5-6 and TRBJ2-6; D may correspond to TRBD1 or TRBD2 (7 bases each). This CDR3 is 15 amino acids long. CDR1 is SGHDT, CDR2 YYEEEE, per germline. Trimming stripped 4 bases from V and 2 bases from J, with 10 bases between. CDR3 bases: TGTGCCAGCAGCCAGGGGGGGGCTGGGGCCAACGTCCTGACTTTC. Protein sequence: CASSQGGAGANVLTF.

This clonotype occurred a few times. The genes are TRBV9 and TRBJ2-7, with TRBD1 matching over 9 bases. The CDR3 runs to 15 residues. Trimming at V came to 2 bases and at J to 2 bases, leaving 5 bases not matched to a gene. Looked up from germline, CDR1 is SGDLS and CDR2 is YYNGEE. The chain's CDR3 is CASSVAGTGPYEQYF. The CDR3 DNA reads as TGTGCCAGCAGCGTCGCCGGGACAGGGCCCTACGAGCAGTACTTC.

The chain employs TRBV12-3 or TRBV12-4 and TRBJ2-7; TRBD2 is a possible D gene (8 bases). The CDR3 totals 18 residues. The V end was cut by 4 bases, the J end by 5 bases, with 27 bases between. The CDR3: CASSSTTGRSGSIHEQYF. For the CDR3, the DNA is TGTGCCAGCAGTTCCACGACAGGGCGCAGCGGGAGTATCCACGAGCAGTACTTC.

By sample share, this clonotype is medium-sized. This chain connects TRBV6-5 to TRBJ2-3; 9 nucleotides align to TRBD2. The CDR3 is made up of 14 amino acids. Per the germline V gene, CDR1 is MNHEY and CDR2 is SVGAGI. V gave up 6 bases and J gave up 8 bases; unmatched junction bases: 9. The CDR3 loop is CASRKAGGRATQYF. The DNA of the CDR3 is TGTGCCAGCAGGAAAGCGGGGGGAAGGGCTACGCAGTATTTT.

This clonotype occurred many times. The V call is TRBV12-3 or TRBV12-4, the J call TRBJ1-2; D remains ambiguous. This CDR3 contains 12 residues. Trimming shortened V by 5 bases and J by 4 bases, and 8 bases separated the two germline ends. CDR3 sequence reads: CASSPARYGYTF. The CDR3 region has the DNA TGTGCCAGCAGTCCCGCCCGCTATGGCTACACCTTC.

Within the sample, this clonotype is medium-sized. The chain uses TRBV19 and TRBJ2-5, with TRBD1 matching 11 bases. With 6 bases clipped from V and 5 bases from J, the junction kept 8 bases outside the gene matches. CDR1 LNHDA and CDR2 SQIVND come from the germline V gene (reference sequence). The CDR3 runs to 15 residues. The DNA for the CDR3 is TGTGCCAGTAGCATGAGGACAGGGGGCGCCGAGACCCAGTACTTC. It is translated as CASSMRTGGAETQYF.

This clonotype is medium-sized within its sample. The chain is built from TRBV24-1 and TRBJ1-4, with 7 bases matching TRBD1. V lost 5 bases and J lost 3; bases outside the gene matches: 11. Germline V gene data show CDR1 as KGHDR and CDR2 as SFDVKD. This CDR3 region has 17 residues. Here the CDR3 reads CATSAETGLGANEKLFF. The CDR3 coding sequence is TGTGCCACCAGTGCGGAGACAGGGTTGGGAGCTAATGAAAAACTGTTTTTT.

In its sample, this clonotype was seen many times. The rearrangement joins TRBV14 to TRBJ1-6; D is unclear. The CDR3 runs to 13 residues. Germline loops: CDR1 SGHDN, CDR2 FVKESK. The ends were cut back, 1 base at V and 10 bases at J, with 8 bases in the middle. The CDR3 nucleotides are TGTGCCAGCAGCCAAGGCTGGGAATCACCCCTCCACTTT. It encodes CASSQGWESPLHF.

The chain is built from TRBV6-1 and TRBJ2-1; TRBD2 is a possible D gene (5 bases). The CDR3 contains 13 residues. Germline V gives CDR1 MNHNS, CDR2 SASEGT. Trimming stripped 4 bases from V and 5 bases from J, with 9 bases between. DNA for the CDR3: TGTGCCAGCAGTGGCGACTACGACAATGAGCAGTTCTTC. It translates to CASSGDYDNEQFF.

The sample holds many counts of this clonotype. V gene TRBV12-3 or TRBV12-4 combines with J gene TRBJ2-1; 7 bases agree with TRBD1. The CDR3 totals 17 residues. J was trimmed by 0 bases and V by 5 bases; bases with no gene match: 10. The CDR3 spells CASSARTGASSYNEQFF. CDR3 DNA: TGTGCCAGCAGTGCTCGGACAGGCGCAAGCTCCTACAATGAGCAGTTCTTC.

This clonotype has at least ten counts. This rearrangement joins TRBV18 to TRBJ2-7; 7 nucleotides align to TRBD2. The CDR3 length is 15 residues. After removal of 3 bases from V and 0 bases from J, the junction contained 5 bases not matched to a gene. In germline, CDR1 is KGHSH, CDR2 LQKENI. Here the CDR3 DNA reads TGTGCCAGCTCACCGCGGCGCGGGAGCTCCTACGAGCAGTACTTC. It is translated as CASSPRRGSSYEQYF.

By share, this clonotype counts as medium-sized. The chain joins TRBV6-6 to TRBJ2-7; tentatively, D is TRBD1 (5 bases). V shed 2 bases and J shed 3 bases, with 8 bases lying between them. The CDR3 contains 13 residues. CDR1 is MNHNY, CDR2 SVGAGI, per germline (reference sequence). The CDR3 protein is CASSYNRGYEQYF. The CDR3 nucleotides are TGTGCCAGCAGTTACAATAGGGGCTACGAGCAGTACTTC.

Many counts were recorded for this clonotype. The chain couples TRBV30 to TRBJ1-2; maybe TRBD1 (6 bases). This CDR3 contains 14 residues. V dropped 1 base and J dropped 7 bases, with 16 bases sitting between them. Germline-derived CDR1 and CDR2 are GTSNPN and SVGIG (reference sequence). This CDR3 reads CAWSARQDSGGYTF. CDR3 coding DNA: TGTGCCTGGAGTGCCCGACAGGACAGCGGTGGCTACACCTTC.

This clonotype was counted at least ten times. V usage is TRBV12-3 or TRBV12-4 and J usage is TRBJ2-5; D tentatively fits TRBD1 or TRBD2 (5 bases each). V dropped 5 bases and J dropped 9 bases, with 19 bases sitting between them. The CDR3 is made up of 14 amino acids. The CDR3 nucleotides are TGTGCCAGCAGTCCGCTAGACAGCCTGGAGGCCCAGTACTTC. This sequence encodes CASSPLDSLEAQYF.

Judged by abundance, this clonotype is medium-sized (0.01 to 0.1%). V and J are TRBV10-3 and TRBJ2-7, with D uncertain. CDR3 length equals 11 residues. The V end lost 3 bases, the J end lost 5 bases, and 5 bases lay between the germline ends. From germline, CDR1 is ENHRY and CDR2 SYGVKD. CDR3 loop: CAISEENEQYF. In DNA, the CDR3 is TGTGCCATCAGTGAAGAAAACGAGCAGTACTTC.

This clonotype was detected ten times or more. The chain joins TRBV20-1 to TRBJ1-1, with a possible D match to TRBD1 (6 bases). The CDR3 runs to 14 residues. In germline, CDR1 is DFQATT, CDR2 SNEGSKA (reference sequence). Trimming removed 6 bases at V and 3 bases at J, with 17 bases between. CDR3 sequence: CSAEPGQWHTEAFF. The CDR3 nucleotides read TGCAGTGCAGAGCCTGGACAGTGGCACACTGAAGCTTTCTTT.

This clonotype came up many times. This chain's CDR3 is CATSDAGGPQPQHF. CDR3 coding DNA: TGTGCCACCAGTGATGCAGGGGGCCCTCAGCCCCAGCATTTT. V gene TRBV24-1 combines with J gene TRBJ1-5; 8 nucleotides align to TRBD1. CDR1 is KGHDR, CDR2 SFDVKD, per germline. The CDR3 loop spans 14 amino acids. V was pared by 3 bases and J by 6 bases, with 3 bases of the junction left unmatched.

This clonotype was seen repeatedly, ten times or more. The CDR3 spells CASSRPSGSGGNSPLHF. Written as DNA, the CDR3 is TGTGCCAGCAGCCGCCCAAGCGGCAGTGGGGGCAATTCACCCCTCCACTTT. This sequence joins TRBV5-6 and TRBJ1-6, with D perhaps TRBD1 (6 bases). The CDR3 has 17 residues. CDR1 is SGHDT, CDR2 YYEEEE, per germline. The ends were cut back, 4 bases at V and 7 bases at J, with 21 bases in the middle.